These T cell receptor beta chains were read from a single sample in a study of early T cells in non-severe SARS-CoV-2 infection. TCRdb itself ran the 5' RACE reads through MiXCR, one entry per CDR3 protein. The sample yields 64,000 or so distinct CDR3 sequences, around 12% seen once. Sequenced input: whole blood. These receptors originate from an adult who was a healthcare worker with PCR-confirmed SARS-CoV-2 infection or an uninfected control (not recorded which). The CDR3 runs from the conserved cysteine through the conserved F or W.

TRBV6-5,CASSPSLGSDTQYF
TRBV7-2,CASGPGGAGTDTQYF
TRBV14,CASSQDRWEQYF
TRBV12-3/TRBV12-4,CASSPNRGLDYGYTF
TRBV30,CACSTGDVGTEAFF
TRBV6-5,CASSYSTPGQGRHSNQPQHF
TRBV3-1,CASSQDIQGEAFF
TRBV5-6,CASSLVSGTVDSPLHF
TRBV15,CATSRDVRNWGKLFF
TRBV6-2/TRBV6-3,CASSSRTSLYEQYF
TRBV20-1,CSAIPGGSYEQYF
TRBV5-1,CASSSLAGGLSTDTQYF
TRBV29-1,CSVETEYEQYF
TRBV7-6,CASSLTESGTQYF
TRBV12-3/TRBV12-4,CASSPGSSLGTLYF
TRBV12-3/TRBV12-4,CASSSRGRVGGYTF
TRBV5-1,CASSNQGYEQYF
TRBV18,CASSLLRETDTQYF
TRBV9,CASSPGAKAGPLHF
TRBV18,CASSPGNNSPLHF
TRBV7-9,CASSSSTVPEKLFF
TRBV29-1,CSVRQANTGELFF
TRBV30,CAWSVGTMGTDTQYF
TRBV2,CASSEVRTPNQPQHF
TRBV2,CASSVRMFTDTQYF
TRBV6-1,CASRGLQTDTQYF
TRBV7-6,CASSLVPDTDSNKRTQYF
TRBV10-1,CASSGGPDGAQPQHF
TRBV5-1,CASSLAWENTEAFF